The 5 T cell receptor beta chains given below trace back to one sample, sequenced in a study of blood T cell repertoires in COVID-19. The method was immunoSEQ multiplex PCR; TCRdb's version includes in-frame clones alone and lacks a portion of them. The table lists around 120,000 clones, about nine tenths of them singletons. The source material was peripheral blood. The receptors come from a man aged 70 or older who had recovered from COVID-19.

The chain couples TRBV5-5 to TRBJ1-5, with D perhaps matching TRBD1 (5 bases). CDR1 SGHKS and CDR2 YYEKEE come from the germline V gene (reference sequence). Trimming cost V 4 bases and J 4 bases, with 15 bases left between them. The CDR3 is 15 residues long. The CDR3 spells CASSKTDRANQPQHF. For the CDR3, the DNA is TGTGCCAGCAGCAAAACTGACAGAGCTAATCAGCCCCAGCATTTT. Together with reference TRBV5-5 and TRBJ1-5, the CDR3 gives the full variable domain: DAGVTQSPTHLIKTRGQQVTLRCSPISGHKSVSWYQQVLGQGPQFIFQYYEKEERGRGNFPDRFSARQFPNYSSELNVNALLLGDSALYLCASSKTDRANQPQHFGDGTRLSIL.

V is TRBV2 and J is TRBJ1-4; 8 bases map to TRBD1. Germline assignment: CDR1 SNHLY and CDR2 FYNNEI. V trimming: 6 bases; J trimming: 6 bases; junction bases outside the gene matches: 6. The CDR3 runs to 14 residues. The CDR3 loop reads CASRRTGSHEKLFF. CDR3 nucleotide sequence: TGTGCCAGCAGAAGGACAGGGTCGCATGAAAAACTGTTTTTT.

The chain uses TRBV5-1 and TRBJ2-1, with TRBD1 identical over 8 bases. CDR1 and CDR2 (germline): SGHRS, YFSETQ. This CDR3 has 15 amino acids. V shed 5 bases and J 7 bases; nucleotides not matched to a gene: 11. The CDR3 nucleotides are TGCGCCAGCAGGACAGGGGCAGGACATTTAAATGAGCAGTTCTTC. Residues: CASRTGAGHLNEQFF.

The CDR3 reads CASSPRGISGNTIYF. The DNA for the CDR3 is TGTGCCAGCAGCCCACGGGGTATCTCTGGAAACACCATATATTTT. The rearrangement joins TRBV11-2 to TRBJ1-3; D not certain. The CDR3 has 15 amino acids. V lost 5 bases to trimming and J lost 0 bases, with 11 bases between them. Germline V CDR1 and CDR2: SGHAT, FQNNGV.

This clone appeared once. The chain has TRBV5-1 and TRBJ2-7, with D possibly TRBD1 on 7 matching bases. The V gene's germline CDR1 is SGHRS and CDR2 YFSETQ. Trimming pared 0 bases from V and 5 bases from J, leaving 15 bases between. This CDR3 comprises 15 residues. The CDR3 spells CASSLEVGGGHEQYF. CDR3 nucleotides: TGCGCCAGCAGCTTGGAAGTCGGAGGGGGCCACGAGCAGTACTTC.